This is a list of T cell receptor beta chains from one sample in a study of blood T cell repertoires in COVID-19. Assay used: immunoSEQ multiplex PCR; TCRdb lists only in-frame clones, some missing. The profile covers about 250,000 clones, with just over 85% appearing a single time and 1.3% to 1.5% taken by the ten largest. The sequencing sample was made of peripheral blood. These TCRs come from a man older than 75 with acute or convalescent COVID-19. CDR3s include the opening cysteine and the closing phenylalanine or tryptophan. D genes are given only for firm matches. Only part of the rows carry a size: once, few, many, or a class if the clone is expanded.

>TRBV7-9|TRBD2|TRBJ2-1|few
CASSPRAGVHNEQFF
TGTGCCAGCAGCCCCCGGGCGGGAGTCCACAATGAGCAGTTCTTC
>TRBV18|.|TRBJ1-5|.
CASSANAGFNQPQHF
TGTGCCAGCTCAGCTAATGCGGGGTTCAATCAGCCCCAGCATTTT
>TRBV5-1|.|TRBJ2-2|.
CASSLDSSDTGELFF
TGCGCCAGCAGCTTGGACAGTTCAGACACCGGGGAGCTGTTTTTT
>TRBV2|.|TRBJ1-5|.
CASSENGGRLRNQPQHF
TGTGCCAGCAGTGAAAACGGGGGGCGGCTGAGGAATCAGCCCCAGCATTTT
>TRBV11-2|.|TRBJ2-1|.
CASSKLSSYNEQFF
TGTGCCAGCAGTAAATTGAGCTCCTACAATGAGCAGTTCTTC
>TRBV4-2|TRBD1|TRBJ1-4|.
CASSQDWGTGGAEGRKLFF
TGTGCCAGCAGCCAAGATTGGGGGACAGGGGGCGCGGAGGGGCGAAAACTGTTTTTT
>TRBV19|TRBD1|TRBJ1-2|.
CASSVDRVYGYTF
TGTGCCAGTAGTGTCGACAGGGTTTATGGCTACACCTTC
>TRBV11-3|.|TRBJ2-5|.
CASSLDGMATQYF
TGTGCCAGCAGCTTAGATGGTATGGCAACCCAGTACTTC
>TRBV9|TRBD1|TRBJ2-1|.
CASSVGGTGTNEQFF
TGTGCCAGCAGCGTCGGCGGGACAGGGACCAATGAGCAGTTCTTC
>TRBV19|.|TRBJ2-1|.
CASSIMSNEQFF
TGTGCCAGTAGTATAATGAGCAATGAGCAGTTCTTC
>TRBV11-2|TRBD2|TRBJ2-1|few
CASSSSGSSYNEQFF
TGTGCCAGCAGCTCCAGCGGGAGTTCCTACAATGAGCAGTTCTTC
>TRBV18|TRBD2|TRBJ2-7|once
CASSPVGGSYEQYF
TGTGCCAGCTCACCAGTGGGGGGGAGTTACGAGCAGTACTTC
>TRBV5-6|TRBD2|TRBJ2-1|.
CASSPGLAGGPNEQFF
TGTGCCAGCAGCCCGGGACTAGCGGGGGGGCCCAATGAGCAGTTCTTC
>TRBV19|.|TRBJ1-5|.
CASNEGRSRNQPQHF
TGTGCCAGTAATGAAGGCAGGTCCCGCAATCAGCCCCAGCATTTT
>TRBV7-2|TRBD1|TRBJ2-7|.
CASSSLTGGIYEQYF
TGTGCCAGCAGCTCTTTGACAGGGGGCATCTACGAGCAGTACTTC
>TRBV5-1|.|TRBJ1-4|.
CASSPWTGGNPGREKLFF
TGCGCCAGCAGCCCCTGGACCGGGGGAAATCCGGGCCGTGAAAAACTGTTTTTT
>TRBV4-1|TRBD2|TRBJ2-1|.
CASSQARTSGSWDEQFF
TGCGCCAGCAGCCAAGCAAGAACTAGCGGGAGTTGGGATGAGCAGTTCTTC
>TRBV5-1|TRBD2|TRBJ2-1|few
CASSSLAGADNEQFF
TGCGCCAGCAGCTCACTAGCGGGCGCTGACAATGAGCAGTTCTTC
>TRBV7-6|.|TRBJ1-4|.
CASSLFWGGDEKLFF
TGTGCCAGCAGCTTATTTTGGGGGGGAGACGAAAAACTGTTTTTT
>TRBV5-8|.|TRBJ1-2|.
CASSLGQGAYGYTF
TGTGCCAGCAGCCTAGGACAAGGTGCCTATGGCTACACCTTC
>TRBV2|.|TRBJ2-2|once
CASSGERIGELFF
TGTGCCAGCAGTGGGGAGAGGATCGGGGAGCTGTTTTTT
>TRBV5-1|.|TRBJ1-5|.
CASSWDAGDQPQHF
TGCGCCAGCAGCTGGGACGCGGGGGATCAGCCCCAGCATTTT
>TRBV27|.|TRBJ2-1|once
CASSLTRNNEQFF
TGTGCCAGCAGTTTGACAAGGAACAATGAGCAGTTCTTC
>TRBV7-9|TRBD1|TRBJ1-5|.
CASSLGLGQGENQPQHF
TGTGCCAGCAGCTTAGGTCTAGGACAGGGGGAAAATCAGCCCCAGCATTTT
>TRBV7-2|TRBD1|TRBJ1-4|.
CASSLKSGQGKEKLFF
TGTGCCAGCAGCTTAAAATCAGGACAGGGTAAAGAAAAACTGTTTTTT